This T cell receptor (beta chain) stems from a study of cytomegalovirus exposure and HLA in healthy donors. General study points: Donors were assumed by presence/absence analyses to have roughly uniform sequencing depth. Most CMV-associated TCR beta chains were later found to appear HLA-restricted.

Per germline, CDR1 MGHRA and CDR2 YSYEKL. J lost 4 bases, V lost 1 base, and 10 bases had no gene match. This CDR3 is 16 amino acids long. The PCR had 60 Vbeta and 13 Jbeta primers. The data were produced by immunoSEQ multiplex PCR, yet TCRdb's version contains in-frame clones alone and is incomplete. Of some 160,000 clones listed, around 83% are singletons. As for this clone: Its cognate antigen is unknown. Other DNA sequences in the sample encode the same CDR3.

J is TRBJ2-7 and V is TRBV4-1; 7 nucleotides align to TRBD2. Sequencing was carried out using PBMCs. This TCR derives from a man aged 25 to 40 in good health and CMV-seropositive. This CDR3 reads CASSQGGGRAGYEQYF. The DNA for the CDR3 is TGCGCCAGCAGCCAAGGTGGGGGGAGGGCCGGGTACGAGCAGTACTTC.